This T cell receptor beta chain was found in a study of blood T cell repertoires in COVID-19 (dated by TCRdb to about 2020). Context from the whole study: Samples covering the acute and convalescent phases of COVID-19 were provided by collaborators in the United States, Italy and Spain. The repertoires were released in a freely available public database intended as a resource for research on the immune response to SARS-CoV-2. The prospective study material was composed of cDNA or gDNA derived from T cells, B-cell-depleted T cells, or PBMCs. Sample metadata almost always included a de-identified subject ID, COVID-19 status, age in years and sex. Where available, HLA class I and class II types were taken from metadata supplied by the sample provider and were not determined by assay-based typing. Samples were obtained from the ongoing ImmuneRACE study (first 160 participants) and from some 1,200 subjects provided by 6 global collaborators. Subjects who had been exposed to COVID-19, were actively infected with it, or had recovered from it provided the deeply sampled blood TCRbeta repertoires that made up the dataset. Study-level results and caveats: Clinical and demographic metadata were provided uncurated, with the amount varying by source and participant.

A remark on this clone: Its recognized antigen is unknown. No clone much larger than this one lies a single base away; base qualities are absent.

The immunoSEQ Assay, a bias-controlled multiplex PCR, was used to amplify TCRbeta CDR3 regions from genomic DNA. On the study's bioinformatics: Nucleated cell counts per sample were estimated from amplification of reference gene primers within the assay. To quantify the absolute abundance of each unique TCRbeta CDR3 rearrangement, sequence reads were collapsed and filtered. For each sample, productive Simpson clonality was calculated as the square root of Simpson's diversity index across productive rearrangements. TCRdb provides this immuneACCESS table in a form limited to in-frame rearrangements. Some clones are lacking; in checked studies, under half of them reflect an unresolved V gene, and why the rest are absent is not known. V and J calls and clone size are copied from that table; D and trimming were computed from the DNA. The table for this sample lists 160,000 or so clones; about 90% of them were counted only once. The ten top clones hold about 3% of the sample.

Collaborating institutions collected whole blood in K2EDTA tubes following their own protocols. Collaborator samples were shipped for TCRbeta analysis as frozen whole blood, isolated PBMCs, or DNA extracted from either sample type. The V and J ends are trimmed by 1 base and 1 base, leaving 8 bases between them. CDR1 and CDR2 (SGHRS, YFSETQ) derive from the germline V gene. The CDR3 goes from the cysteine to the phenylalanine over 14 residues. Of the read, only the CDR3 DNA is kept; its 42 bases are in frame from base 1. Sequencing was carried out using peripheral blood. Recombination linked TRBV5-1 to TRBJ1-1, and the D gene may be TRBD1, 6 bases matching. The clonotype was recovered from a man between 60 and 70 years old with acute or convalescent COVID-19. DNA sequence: TGCGCCAGCAGCTTGACAGGGTGGAACACTGAAGCTTTCTTT. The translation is CASSLTGWNTEAFF.